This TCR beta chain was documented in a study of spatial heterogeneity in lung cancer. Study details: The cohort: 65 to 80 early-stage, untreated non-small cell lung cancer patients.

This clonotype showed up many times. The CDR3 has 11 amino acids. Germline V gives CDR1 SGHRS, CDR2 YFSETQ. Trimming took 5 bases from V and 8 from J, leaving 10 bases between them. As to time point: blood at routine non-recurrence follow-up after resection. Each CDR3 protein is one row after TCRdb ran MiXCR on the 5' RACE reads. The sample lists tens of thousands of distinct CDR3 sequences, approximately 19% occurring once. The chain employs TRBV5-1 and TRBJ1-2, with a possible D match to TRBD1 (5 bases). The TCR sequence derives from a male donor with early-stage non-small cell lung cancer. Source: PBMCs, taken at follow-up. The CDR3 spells CASRETEGYTF. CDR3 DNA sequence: TGCGCCAGCAGGGAGACAGAAGGCTACACCTTC.